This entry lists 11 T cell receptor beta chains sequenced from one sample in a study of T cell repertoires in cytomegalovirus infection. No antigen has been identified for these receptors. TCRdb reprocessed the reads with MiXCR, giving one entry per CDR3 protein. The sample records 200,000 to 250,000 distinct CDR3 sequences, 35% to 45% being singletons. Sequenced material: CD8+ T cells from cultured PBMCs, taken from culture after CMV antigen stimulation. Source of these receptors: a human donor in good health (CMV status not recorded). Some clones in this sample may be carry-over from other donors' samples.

The CDR3 reads CASSQGGSYEQYF. CDR3 bases: TGTGCCAGCAGTCAGGGGGGCTCCTACGAGCAGTACTTC. This sequence joins TRBV27 and TRBJ2-7; TRBD1 is a possible D gene (7 bases). There are 13 residues in the CDR3. CDR1 MNHEY and CDR2 SMNVEV come from the germline V gene (reference sequence). V was pared by 5 bases and J by 0 bases, with 8 bases between.

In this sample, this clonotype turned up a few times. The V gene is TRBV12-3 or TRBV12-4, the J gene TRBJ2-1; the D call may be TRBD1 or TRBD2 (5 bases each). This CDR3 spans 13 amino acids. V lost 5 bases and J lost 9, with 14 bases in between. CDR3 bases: TGTGCCAGCAGTACCGGACTGAGGGGTGAGCAGTTCTTC. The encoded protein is CASSTGLRGEQFF.

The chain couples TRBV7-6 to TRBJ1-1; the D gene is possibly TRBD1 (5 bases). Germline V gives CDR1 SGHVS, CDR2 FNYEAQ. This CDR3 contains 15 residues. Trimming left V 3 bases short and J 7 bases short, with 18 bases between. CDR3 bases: TGTGCCAGCAGCTTTAGTGGGCAGGGTTTGAGTGAAGCTTTCTTT. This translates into CASSFSGQGLSEAFF.

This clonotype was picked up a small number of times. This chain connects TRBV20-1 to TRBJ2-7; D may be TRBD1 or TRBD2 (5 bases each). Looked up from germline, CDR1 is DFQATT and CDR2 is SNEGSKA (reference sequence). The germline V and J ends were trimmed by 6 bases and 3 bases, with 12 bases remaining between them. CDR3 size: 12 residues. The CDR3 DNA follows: TGCAGTGCCACGGGACGAGTCTACGAGCAGTACTTC. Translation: CSATGRVYEQYF.

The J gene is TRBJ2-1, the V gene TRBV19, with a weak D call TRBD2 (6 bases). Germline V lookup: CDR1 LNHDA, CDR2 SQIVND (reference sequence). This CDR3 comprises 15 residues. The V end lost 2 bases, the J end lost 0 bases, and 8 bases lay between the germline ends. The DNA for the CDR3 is TGTGCCAGTAGTATATCGGGAGCCTCCTACAATGAGCAGTTCTTC. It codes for CASSISGASYNEQFF.

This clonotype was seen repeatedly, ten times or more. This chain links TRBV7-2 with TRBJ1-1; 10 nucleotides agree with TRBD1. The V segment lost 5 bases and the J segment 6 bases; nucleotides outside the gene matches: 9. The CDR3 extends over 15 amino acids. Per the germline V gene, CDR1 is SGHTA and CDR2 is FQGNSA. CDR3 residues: CASSPRQGAEAEAFF. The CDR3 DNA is TGTGCCAGCAGCCCCCGACAGGGGGCGGAAGCTGAAGCTTTCTTT.

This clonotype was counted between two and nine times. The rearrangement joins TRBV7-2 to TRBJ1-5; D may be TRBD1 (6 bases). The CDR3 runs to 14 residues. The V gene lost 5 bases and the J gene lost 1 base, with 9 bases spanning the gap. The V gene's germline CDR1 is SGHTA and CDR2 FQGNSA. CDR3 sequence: CASSRGSSNQPQHF. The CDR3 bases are TGTGCCAGCAGCAGGGGGTCAAGCAATCAGCCCCAGCATTTT. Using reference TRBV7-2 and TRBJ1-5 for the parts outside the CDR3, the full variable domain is GAGVSQSPSNKVTEKGKDVELRCDPISGHTALYWYRQSLGQGLEFLIYFQGNSAPDKSGLPSDRFSAERTGGSVSTLTIQRTQQEDSAVYLCASSRGSSNQPQHFGDGTRLSIL.

CDR3: CASSQGTGEYTIYF. CDR3 in DNA: TGCGCCAGCAGCCAAGGTACAGGAGAATACACCATATATTTT. The chain carries TRBV4-3 and TRBJ1-3, with a weak D call TRBD1 (5 bases). The CDR3 spans 14 residues. Trimming removed 1 base at V and 8 bases at J, with 12 bases between. Germline CDR1 is LGHNA and CDR2 is YSLEER.

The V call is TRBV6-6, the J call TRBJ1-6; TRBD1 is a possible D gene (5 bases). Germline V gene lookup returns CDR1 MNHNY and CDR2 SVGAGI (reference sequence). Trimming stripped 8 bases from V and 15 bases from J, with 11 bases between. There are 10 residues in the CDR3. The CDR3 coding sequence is TGTGCCAGCGAAGGGACCCTCCTCCACTTT. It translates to CASEGTLLHF.

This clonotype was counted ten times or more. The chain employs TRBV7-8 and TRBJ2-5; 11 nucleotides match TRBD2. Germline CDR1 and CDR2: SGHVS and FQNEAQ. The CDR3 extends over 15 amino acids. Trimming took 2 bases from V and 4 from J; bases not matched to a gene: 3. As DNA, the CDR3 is TGTGCCAGCAGCTTATTAGCGGGAGGGGCAGAGACCCAGTACTTC. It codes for CASSLLAGGAETQYF.

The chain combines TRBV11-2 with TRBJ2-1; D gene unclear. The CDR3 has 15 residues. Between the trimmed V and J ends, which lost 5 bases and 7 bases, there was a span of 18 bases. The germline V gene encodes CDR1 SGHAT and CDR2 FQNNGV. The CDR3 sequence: CASSPMPSSRNEQFF. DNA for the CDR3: TGTGCCAGCAGCCCCATGCCGTCGTCGAGGAATGAGCAGTTCTTC.